This T cell receptor beta chain was recorded in a study of molecular identifiers for immune sequencing clone quantification. Whole-study results and caveats: Identical TCR molecules that share a barcode could lead to an underestimation of highly expanded clone sizes. Clones exceeding 20 RNA copies carried over 97% of effector molecules but under 1% of naive-cell molecules.

Using 10%, 30% or 50% RNA, naive CD8 libraries were derived from around 20,000 to 990,000 sorted cells. Isolation of naive CD8 T cells was achieved by sorting on a CD8+CD4-CCR7+CD45RA+ phenotype. TCRdb itself ran the PCR reads through MiXCR, one entry per CDR3 protein. This table holds approximately 550,000 distinct CDR3 sequences, 20% to 25% found once. Losses at the gene ends were 8 bases for V and 6 bases for J; bases not matched to a gene: 3. CDR3 length equals 12 residues. Regarding this clonotype: The antigen is undetermined.

The rearrangement uses TRBV12-3 or TRBV12-4 and TRBJ2-7; 11 bases agree with TRBD1. The receptor's source is a human donor in good health. Some libraries in this study had Jurkat cell RNA spiked in. Sequenced material: naive CD8+ T cells from blood, with Jurkat cell RNA spiked in. As to subset: FACS-sorted CD8+CD4-CCR7+CD45RA+ naive T cells. The CDR3 loop reads CASGQGAFEQYF. CDR3 sequence (DNA): TGTGCCAGCGGACAGGGGGCGTTCGAGCAGTACTTC.